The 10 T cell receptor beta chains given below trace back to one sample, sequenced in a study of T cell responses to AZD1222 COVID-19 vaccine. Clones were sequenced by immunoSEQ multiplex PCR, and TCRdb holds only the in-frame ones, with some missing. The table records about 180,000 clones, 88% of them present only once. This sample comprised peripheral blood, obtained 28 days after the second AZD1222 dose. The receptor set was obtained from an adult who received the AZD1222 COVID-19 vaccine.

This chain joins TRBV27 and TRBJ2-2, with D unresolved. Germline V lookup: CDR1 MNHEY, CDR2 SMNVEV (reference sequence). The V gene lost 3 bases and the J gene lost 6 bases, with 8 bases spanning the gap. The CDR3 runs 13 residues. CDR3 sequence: CASSFRLAGELFF. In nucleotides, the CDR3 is TGTGCCAGCAGTTTTCGGTTGGCCGGGGAGCTGTTTTTT.

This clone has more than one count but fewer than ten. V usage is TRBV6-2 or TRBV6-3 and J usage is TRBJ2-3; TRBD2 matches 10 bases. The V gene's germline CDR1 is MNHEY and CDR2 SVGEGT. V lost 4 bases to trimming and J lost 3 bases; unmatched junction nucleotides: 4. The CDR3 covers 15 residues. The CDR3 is CASSLTSGETDTQYF. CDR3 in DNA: TGTGCCAGCAGTTTAACTAGCGGGGAGACAGATACGCAGTATTTT.

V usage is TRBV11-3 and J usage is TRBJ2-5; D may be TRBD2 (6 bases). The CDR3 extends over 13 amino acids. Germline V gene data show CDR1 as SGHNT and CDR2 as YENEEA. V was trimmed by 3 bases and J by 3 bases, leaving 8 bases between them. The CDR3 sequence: CASSLGGEETQYF. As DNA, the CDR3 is TGTGCCAGCAGCTTGGGCGGGGAAGAGACCCAGTACTTC.

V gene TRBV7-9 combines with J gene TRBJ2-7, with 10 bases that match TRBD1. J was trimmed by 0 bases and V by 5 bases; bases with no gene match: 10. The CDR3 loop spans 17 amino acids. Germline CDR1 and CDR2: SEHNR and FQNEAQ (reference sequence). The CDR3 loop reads CASSRDGGQGFSYEQYF. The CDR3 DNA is TGTGCCAGCAGCCGGGATGGGGGACAGGGGTTCTCCTACGAGCAGTACTTC.

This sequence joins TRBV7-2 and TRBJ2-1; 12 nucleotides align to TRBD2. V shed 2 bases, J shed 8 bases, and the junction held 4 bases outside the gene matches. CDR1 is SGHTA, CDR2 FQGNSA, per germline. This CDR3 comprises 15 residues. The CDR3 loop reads CASSLLLAGGDEQFF. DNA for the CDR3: TGTGCCAGCAGCTTACTACTAGCGGGGGGAGATGAGCAGTTCTTC.

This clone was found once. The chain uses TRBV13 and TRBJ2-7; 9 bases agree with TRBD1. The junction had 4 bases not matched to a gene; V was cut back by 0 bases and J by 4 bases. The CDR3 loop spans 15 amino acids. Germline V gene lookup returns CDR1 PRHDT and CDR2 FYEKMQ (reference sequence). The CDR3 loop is CASSLGGTGTYEQYF. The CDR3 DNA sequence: TGTGCCAGCAGCTTAGGAGGGACAGGGACTTACGAGCAGTACTTC.

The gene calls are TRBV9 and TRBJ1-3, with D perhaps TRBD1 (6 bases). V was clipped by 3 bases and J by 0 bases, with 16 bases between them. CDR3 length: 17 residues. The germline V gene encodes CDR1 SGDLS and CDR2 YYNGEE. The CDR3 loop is CASSGGPIGGSGNTIYF. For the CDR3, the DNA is TGTGCCAGCAGCGGAGGCCCCATAGGGGGCTCTGGAAACACCATATATTTT.

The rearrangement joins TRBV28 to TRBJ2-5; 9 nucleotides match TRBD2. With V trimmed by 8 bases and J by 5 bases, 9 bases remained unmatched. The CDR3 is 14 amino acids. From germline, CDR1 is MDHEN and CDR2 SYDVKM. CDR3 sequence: CASGKTSGKETQYF. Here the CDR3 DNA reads TGTGCCAGCGGTAAGACTAGCGGAAAGGAGACCCAGTACTTC.

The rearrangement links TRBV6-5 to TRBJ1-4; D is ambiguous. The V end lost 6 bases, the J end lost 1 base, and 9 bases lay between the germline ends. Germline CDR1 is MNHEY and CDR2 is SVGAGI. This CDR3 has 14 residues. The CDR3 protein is CASSQVRTNEKLFF. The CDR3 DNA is TGTGCCAGCAGCCAAGTCCGAACTAATGAAAAACTGTTTTTT.

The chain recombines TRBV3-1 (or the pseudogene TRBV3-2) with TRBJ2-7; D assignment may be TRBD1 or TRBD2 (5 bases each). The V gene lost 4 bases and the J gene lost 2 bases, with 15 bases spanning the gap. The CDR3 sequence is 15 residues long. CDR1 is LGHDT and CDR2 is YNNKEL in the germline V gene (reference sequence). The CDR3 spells CASSLPGAKTYEQYF. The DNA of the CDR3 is TGTGCCAGCAGCCTTCCCGGGGCGAAAACCTACGAGCAGTACTTC.